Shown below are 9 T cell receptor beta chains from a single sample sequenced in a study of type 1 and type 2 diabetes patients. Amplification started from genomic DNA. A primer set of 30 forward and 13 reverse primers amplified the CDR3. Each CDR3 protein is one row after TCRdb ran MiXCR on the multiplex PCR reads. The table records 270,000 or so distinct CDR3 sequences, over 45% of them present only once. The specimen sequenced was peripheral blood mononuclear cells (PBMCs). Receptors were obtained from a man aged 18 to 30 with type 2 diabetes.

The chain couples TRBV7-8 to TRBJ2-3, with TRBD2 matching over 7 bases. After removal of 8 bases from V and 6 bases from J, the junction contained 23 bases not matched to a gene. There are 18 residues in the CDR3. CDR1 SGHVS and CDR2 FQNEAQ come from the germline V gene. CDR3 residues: CASRLSDPGTILVDTQYF. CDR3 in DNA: TGTGCCAGCCGCCTTTCGGACCCCGGGACTATCCTCGTGGATACGCAGTATTTT.

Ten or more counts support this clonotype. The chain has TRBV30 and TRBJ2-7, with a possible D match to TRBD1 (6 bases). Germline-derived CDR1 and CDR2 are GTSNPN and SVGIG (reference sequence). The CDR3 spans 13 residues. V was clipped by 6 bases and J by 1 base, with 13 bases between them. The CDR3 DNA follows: TGTGCCTGCACGACAGGAGCTTCCTACGAGCAGTACTTC. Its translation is CACTTGASYEQYF.

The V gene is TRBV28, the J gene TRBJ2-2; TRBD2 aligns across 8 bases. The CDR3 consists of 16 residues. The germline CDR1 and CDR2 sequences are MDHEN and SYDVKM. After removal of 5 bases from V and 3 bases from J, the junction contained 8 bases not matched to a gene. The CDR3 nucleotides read TGTGCCAGCAGTCAGAAGCGGGGGAGACACACCGGGGAGCTGTTTTTT. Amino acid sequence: CASSQKRGRHTGELFF.

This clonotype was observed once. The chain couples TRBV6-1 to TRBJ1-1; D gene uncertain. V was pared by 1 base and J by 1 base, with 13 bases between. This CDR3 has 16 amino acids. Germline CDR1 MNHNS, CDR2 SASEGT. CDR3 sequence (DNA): TGTGCCAGCAGTGAAGAAATCGAGCCGGGGAACACTGAAGCTTTCTTT. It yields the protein CASSEEIEPGNTEAFF.

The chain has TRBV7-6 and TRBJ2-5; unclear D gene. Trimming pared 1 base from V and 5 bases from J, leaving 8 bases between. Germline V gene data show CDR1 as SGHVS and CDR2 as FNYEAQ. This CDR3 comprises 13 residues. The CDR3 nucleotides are TGTGCCAGCAGCTTAGGATTCTTGGAGACCCAGTACTTC. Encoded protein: CASSLGFLETQYF.

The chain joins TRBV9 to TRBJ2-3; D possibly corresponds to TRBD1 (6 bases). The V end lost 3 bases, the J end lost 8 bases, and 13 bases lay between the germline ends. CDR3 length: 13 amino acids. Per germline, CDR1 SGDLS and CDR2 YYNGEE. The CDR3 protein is CASSGTGYATQYF. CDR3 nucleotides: TGTGCCAGCAGCGGCACAGGGTACGCTACGCAGTATTTT. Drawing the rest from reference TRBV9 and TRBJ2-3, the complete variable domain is DSGVTQTPKHLITATGQRVTLRCSPRSGDLSVYWYQQSLDQGLQFLIQYYNGEERAKGNILERFSAQQFPDLHSELNLSSLELGDSALYFCASSGTGYATQYFGPGTRLTVL.

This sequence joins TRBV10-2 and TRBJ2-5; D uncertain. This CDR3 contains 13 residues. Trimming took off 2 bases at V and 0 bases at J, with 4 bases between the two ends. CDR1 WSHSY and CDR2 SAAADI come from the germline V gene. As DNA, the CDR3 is TGCGCCAGCAGTGAGAGCAACCAAGAGACCCAGTACTTC. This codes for CASSESNQETQYF.

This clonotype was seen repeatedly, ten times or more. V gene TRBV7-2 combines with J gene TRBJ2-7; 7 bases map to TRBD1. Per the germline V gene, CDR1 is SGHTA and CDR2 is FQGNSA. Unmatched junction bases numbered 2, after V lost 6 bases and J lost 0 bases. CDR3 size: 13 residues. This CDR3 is CASRGTASYEQYF. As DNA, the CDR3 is TGTGCCAGCAGGGGGACAGCCTCCTACGAGCAGTACTTC.

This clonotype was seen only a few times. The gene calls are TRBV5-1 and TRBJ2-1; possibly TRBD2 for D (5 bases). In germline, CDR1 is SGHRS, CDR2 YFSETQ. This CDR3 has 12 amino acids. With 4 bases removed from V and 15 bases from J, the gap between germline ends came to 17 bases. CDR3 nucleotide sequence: TGCGCCAGCAGCGAGAGTGTGGGGAGTCCGTTCTTC. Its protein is CASSESVGSPFF.